The 17 T cell receptor beta chains below all came from one sample that was sequenced in a study of cytomegalovirus exposure and HLA in healthy donors. This PCR relied on a set of 60 Vbeta primers and 13 Jbeta primers. TCRdb keeps only in-frame clones here, not all; method: immunoSEQ multiplex PCR. Seen here are some 150,000 clones, about 75% observed once, and the top ten hold 6% to 8.5%. Input material: PBMCs. The receptor set was obtained from a man aged 25-40 years in good health and CMV-seronegative.

CDR3 protein: CASSPPRGNLNTEAFF. CDR3 nucleotide sequence: TGTGCCAGCAGTCCCCCCAGAGGCAACTTGAACACTGAAGCTTTCTTT. The chain is built from TRBV6-4 and TRBJ1-1; unclear D gene. The length of the CDR3 is 16 residues. The ends were cut back, 5 bases at V and 0 bases at J, with 16 bases in the middle. Germline V gives CDR1 MRHNA, CDR2 SNTAGT.

A remark on this clone: An end of the junction differs from the germline gene, which may be a read error. The V and J genes are TRBV29-1 and TRBJ1-1; D remains unclear. From germline, CDR1 is SQVTM and CDR2 ANQGSEA. CDR3 length: 10 residues. CDR3 sequence reads: CSVEVAEAFF. The CDR3 DNA is TGCAGCGTCGAAGTCGCTGAAGCTTTCTTT.

The chain is built from TRBV11-2 and TRBJ1-5; D not certain. The CDR3 consists of 13 residues. From germline, CDR1 is SGHAT and CDR2 FQNNGV. Trimming stripped 2 bases from V and 7 bases from J, with 9 bases between. The CDR3 DNA is TGTGCCAGCAGCTTAAATAGTCCCCAGCCCCAGCATTTT. Residues: CASSLNSPQPQHF. The full variable domain, with the rest looked up from reference TRBV11-2 and TRBJ1-5, is EAGVAQSPRYKIIEKRQSVAFWCNPISGHATLYWYQQILGQGPKLLIQFQNNGVVDDSQLPKDRFSAERLKGVDSTLKIQPAKLEDSAVYLCASSLNSPQPQHFGDGTRLSIL.

This clone has only a few counts. The chain recombines TRBV7-6 with TRBJ2-3; D is ambiguous. Deletions cut 4 bases from V and 3 bases from J, with 5 bases between. Germline V gene data show CDR1 as SGHVS and CDR2 as FNYEAQ. The CDR3 has 12 amino acids. The CDR3 is CASSSSTDTQYF. The CDR3 DNA follows: TGTGCCAGCAGCTCGTCTACAGATACGCAGTATTTT.

This chain connects TRBV9 to TRBJ2-7, with 7 positions matching TRBD2. Germline V CDR1 and CDR2: SGDLS, YYNGEE. The CDR3 has 17 residues. J gave up 7 bases and V 3 bases, and 19 bases lay outside the gene matches. Written as DNA, the CDR3 is TGTGCCAGCAGCGCGGCCATTGGGCTAGCGGACCTTCAGGAGCAGTACTTC. Translation: CASSAAIGLADLQEQYF.

V gene TRBV19 combines with J gene TRBJ2-1; TRBD2 is a possible D gene (6 bases). Trimming took 11 bases from V and 0 from J, leaving 14 bases between them. CDR1 and CDR2 from the germline V gene are LNHDA and SQIVND (reference sequence). The CDR3 extends over 14 amino acids. For the CDR3, the DNA is TGTGCCTCTAGGAAACTAGCCTCCTACAATGAGCAGTTCTTC. Translating it yields CASRKLASYNEQFF.

The gene calls are TRBV18 and TRBJ1-3; D possibly corresponds to TRBD1 (6 bases). Deletions cut 0 bases from V and 3 bases from J, with 12 bases between. The CDR3 is made up of 16 amino acids. From germline, CDR1 is KGHSH and CDR2 LQKENI. CDR3 nucleotides: TGTGCCAGCTCACCACCCGCGGGGGCTTATGGAAACACCATATATTTT. Translating gives CASSPPAGAYGNTIYF.

The chain links TRBV19 to TRBJ2-1; 7 nucleotides align to TRBD1. CDR3 size: 15 residues. Germline V gene lookup returns CDR1 LNHDA and CDR2 SQIVND (reference sequence). Trimming took 10 bases from V and 0 from J; bases not matched to a gene: 9. This CDR3 reads CANYSGTASYNEQFF. Written as DNA, the CDR3 is TGTGCCAATTACTCCGGGACAGCCTCCTACAATGAGCAGTTCTTC.

The V call is TRBV7-9, the J call TRBJ1-1; 8 nucleotides match TRBD1. In germline, CDR1 is SEHNR, CDR2 FQNEAQ (reference sequence). The ends lost 4 bases at V and 5 bases at J; junction bases unmatched: 6. CDR3 length: 14 residues. This CDR3 reads CASSSMTGETEAFF. In nucleotides, the CDR3 is TGTGCCAGCAGCTCAATGACAGGGGAAACTGAAGCTTTCTTT.

The table lists this clone with many counts. V usage is TRBV6-5 and J usage is TRBJ1-2; the D is unclear. V was pared by 6 bases and J by 8 bases, with 19 bases between. From germline, CDR1 is MNHEY and CDR2 SVGAGI. This CDR3 has 14 amino acids. The DNA of the CDR3 is TGTGCCAGCAGCCATGAGGAACCGGCCTCCGGCTACACCTTC. This sequence encodes CASSHEEPASGYTF.

The chain employs TRBV9 and TRBJ2-5; TRBD1 might be the D (5 bases). The V end was cut by 1 base, the J end by 1 base, with 14 bases between. This CDR3 is 16 amino acids long. Per germline, CDR1 SGDLS and CDR2 YYNGEE. The CDR3 sequence is CASSVSPRGTQETQYF. Here the CDR3 DNA reads TGTGCCAGCAGCGTATCCCCTAGGGGCACCCAAGAGACCCAGTACTTC. Full variable domain (missing parts from reference TRBV9 and TRBJ2-5): DSGVTQTPKHLITATGQRVTLRCSPRSGDLSVYWYQQSLDQGLQFLIQYYNGEERAKGNILERFSAQQFPDLHSELNLSSLELGDSALYFCASSVSPRGTQETQYFGPGTRLLVL.

This CDR3 reads CASSPPPPGEGNTIYF. The CDR3 DNA sequence: TGTGCCAGCTCACCACCGCCCCCCGGGGAAGGAAACACCATATATTTT. The chain couples TRBV18 to TRBJ1-3; D ambiguous. Between the trimmed V and J ends, which lost 0 bases and 4 bases, there was a span of 13 bases. Germline values: CDR1 KGHSH, CDR2 LQKENI. This CDR3 comprises 16 residues.

This chain uses TRBV6-1 with TRBJ2-5; possibly TRBD2 for D (6 bases). V gave up 4 bases and J gave up 9 bases, with 24 bases separating them. Germline V gene data show CDR1 as MNHNS and CDR2 as SASEGT. This CDR3 contains 16 residues. The CDR3 is CASSGYRRTTKNPQYF. The CDR3 DNA is TGTGCCAGCAGTGGGTATCGGCGGACTACAAAGAATCCCCAGTACTTC.

The genes are TRBV7-3 and TRBJ2-1, with D perhaps matching TRBD2 (7 bases). V lost 2 bases and J 7 bases, leaving 15 bases between the germline ends. The CDR3 runs to 15 residues. Germline loops: CDR1 SGHTA, CDR2 FQGTGA. The CDR3 DNA reads TGTGCCAGCAGCTTAGGGGGGGGGCCGGGGAATGAGCAGTTCTTC. It codes for CASSLGGGPGNEQFF.

The table lists this clone with a few counts. This rearrangement joins TRBV9 to TRBJ1-2; D might be TRBD1 (5 bases). Germline loops: CDR1 SGDLS, CDR2 YYNGEE. This CDR3 region has 17 residues. Trimming took 0 bases from V and 5 from J, leaving 20 bases between them. CDR3 nucleotides: TGTGCCAGCAGCGTAGCGGACACCCCTTTAAAGGGATATGGCTACACCTTC. This translates into CASSVADTPLKGYGYTF. Supplemented by reference TRBV9 and TRBJ1-2, the full variable domain reads DSGVTQTPKHLITATGQRVTLRCSPRSGDLSVYWYQQSLDQGLQFLIQYYNGEERAKGNILERFSAQQFPDLHSELNLSSLELGDSALYFCASSVADTPLKGYGYTFGSGTRLTVV.

V and J are TRBV11-2 and TRBJ1-1; 8 bases agree with TRBD1. Germline V gene data show CDR1 as SGHAT and CDR2 as FQNNGV. The CDR3 loop spans 16 amino acids. V lost 5 bases and J lost 4; bases outside the gene matches: 12. For the CDR3, the DNA is TGTGCCAGCAGCAGAGGTGGGGACAGGAGTGGCACTGAAGCTTTCTTT. This encodes CASSRGGDRSGTEAFF.

The CDR3 loop reads CASSQGQVAAYEQYF. The CDR3 DNA sequence: TGTGCCAGCAGTCAAGGACAGGTGGCGGCCTACGAGCAGTACTTC. This chain links TRBV28 with TRBJ2-7; 7 positions agree with TRBD1. There are 15 residues in the CDR3. V was clipped by 5 bases and J by 2 bases; unmatched bases: 9. Germline V gene data show CDR1 as MDHEN and CDR2 as SYDVKM.